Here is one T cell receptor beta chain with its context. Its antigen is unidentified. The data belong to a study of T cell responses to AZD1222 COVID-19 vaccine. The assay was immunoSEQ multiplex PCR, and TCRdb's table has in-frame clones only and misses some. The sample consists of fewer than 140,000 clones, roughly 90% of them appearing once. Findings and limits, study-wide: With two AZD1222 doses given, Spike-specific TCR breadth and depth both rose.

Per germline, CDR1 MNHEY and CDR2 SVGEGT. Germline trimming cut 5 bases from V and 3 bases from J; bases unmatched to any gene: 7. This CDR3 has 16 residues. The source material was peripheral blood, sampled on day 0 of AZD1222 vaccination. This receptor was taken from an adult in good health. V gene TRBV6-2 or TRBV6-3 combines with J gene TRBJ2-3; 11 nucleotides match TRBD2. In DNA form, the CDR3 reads TGTGCCAGCAGTCATAGCGGGAGGGGATGGACAGATACGCAGTATTTT. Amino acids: CASSHSGRGWTDTQYF.